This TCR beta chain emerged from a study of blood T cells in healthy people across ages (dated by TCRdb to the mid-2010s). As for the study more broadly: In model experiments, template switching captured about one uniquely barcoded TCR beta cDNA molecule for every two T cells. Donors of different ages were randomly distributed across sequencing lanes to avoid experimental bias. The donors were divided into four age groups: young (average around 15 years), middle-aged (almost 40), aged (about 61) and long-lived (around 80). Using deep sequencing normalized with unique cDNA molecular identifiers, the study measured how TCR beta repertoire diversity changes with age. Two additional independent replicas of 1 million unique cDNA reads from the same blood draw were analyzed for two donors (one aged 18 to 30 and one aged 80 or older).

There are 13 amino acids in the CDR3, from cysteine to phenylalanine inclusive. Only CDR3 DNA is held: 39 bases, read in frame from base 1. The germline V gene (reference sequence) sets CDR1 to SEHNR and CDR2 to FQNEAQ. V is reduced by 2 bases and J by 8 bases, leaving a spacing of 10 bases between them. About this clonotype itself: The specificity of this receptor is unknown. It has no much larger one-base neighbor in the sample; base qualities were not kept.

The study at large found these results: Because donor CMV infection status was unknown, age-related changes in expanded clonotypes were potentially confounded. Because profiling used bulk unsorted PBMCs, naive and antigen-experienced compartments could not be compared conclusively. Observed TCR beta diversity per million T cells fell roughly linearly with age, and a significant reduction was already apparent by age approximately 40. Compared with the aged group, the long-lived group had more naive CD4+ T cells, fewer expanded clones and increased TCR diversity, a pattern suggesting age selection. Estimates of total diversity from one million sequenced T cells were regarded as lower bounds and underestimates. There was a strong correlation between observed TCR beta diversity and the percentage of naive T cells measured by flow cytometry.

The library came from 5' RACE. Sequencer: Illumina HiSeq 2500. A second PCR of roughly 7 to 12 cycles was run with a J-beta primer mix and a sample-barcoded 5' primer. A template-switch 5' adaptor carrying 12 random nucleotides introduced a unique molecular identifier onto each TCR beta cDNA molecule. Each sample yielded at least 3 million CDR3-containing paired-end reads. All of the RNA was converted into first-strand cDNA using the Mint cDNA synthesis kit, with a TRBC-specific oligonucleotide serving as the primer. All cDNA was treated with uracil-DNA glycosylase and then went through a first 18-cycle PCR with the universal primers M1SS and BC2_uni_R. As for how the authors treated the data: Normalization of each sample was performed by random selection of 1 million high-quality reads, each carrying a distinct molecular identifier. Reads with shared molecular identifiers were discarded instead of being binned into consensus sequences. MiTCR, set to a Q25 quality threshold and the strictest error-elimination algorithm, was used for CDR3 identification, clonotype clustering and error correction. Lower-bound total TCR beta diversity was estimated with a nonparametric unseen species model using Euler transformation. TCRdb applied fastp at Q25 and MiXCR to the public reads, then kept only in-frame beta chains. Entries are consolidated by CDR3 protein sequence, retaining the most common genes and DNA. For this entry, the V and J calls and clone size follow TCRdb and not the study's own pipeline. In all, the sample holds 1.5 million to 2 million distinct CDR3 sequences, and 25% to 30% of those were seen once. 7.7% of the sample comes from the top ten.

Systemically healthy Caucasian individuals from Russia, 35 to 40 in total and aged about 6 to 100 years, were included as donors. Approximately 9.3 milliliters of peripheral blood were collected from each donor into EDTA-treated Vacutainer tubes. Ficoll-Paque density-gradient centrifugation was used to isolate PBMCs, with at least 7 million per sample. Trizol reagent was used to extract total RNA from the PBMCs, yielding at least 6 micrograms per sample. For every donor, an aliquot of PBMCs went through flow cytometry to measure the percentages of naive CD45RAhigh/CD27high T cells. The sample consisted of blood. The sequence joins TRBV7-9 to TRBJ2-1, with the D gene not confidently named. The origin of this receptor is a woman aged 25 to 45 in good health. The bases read TGTGCCAGCAGCTTACCCCCGCTAGATGAGCAGTTCTTC. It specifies CASSLPPLDEQFF.